This T cell receptor (beta chain) stems from a study of cytomegalovirus exposure and HLA in healthy donors. General study results and limits: Later analysis demonstrated an association between a missense DCLRE1C variant and TCR beta V- and J-gene trimming. Diagnosis of cytomegalovirus status made by the classifier reportedly showed high specificity and sensitivity.

Between the trimmed V and J ends, which lost 4 bases and 0 bases, there was a span of 13 bases. The CDR3 runs to 16 residues. Germline values: CDR1 SGHDN, CDR2 FVKESK. PCR employed 60 Vbeta and 13 Jbeta primers. TCRdb's table, derived via immunoSEQ multiplex PCR, lists solely in-frame clones and lacks some. The table has 80,000 to 100,000 clones, about 82% seen once. Regarding donors, all were healthy bone marrow donors. On this clone itself: The target antigen is unknown.

The chain joins TRBV14 to TRBJ2-1; D might be TRBD2 (5 bases). This TCR was recovered from a man younger than 40 in good health and CMV-seronegative. Material: PBMCs. The CDR3 DNA sequence: TGTGCCAGCAGCCGTCAGCGGAGGAGCTCCTACAATGAGCAGTTCTTC. Translation: CASSRQRRSSYNEQFF. Full variable domain (missing parts from reference TRBV14 and TRBJ2-1): EAGVTQFPSHSVIEKGQTVTLRCDPISGHDNLYWYRRVMGKEIKFLLHFVKESKQDESGMPNNRFLAERTGGTYSTLKVQPAELEDSGVYFCASSRQRRSSYNEQFFGPGTRLTVL.